These T cell receptor beta chains were read from a single sample in a study of Graves' ophthalmopathy and Graves' hyperthyroidism. A single record per CDR3 protein comes from TCRdb applying MiXCR to the multiplex PCR reads. The table shows about 740,000 distinct CDR3 sequences, with 40% occurring only once. Sequenced material: peripheral blood. The receptors come from an adult man with Graves' ophthalmopathy. CDR3s include the opening cysteine and the closing phenylalanine or tryptophan. Each record gives: J gene, clone size, V gene, D gene, CDR3 DNA, CDR3 protein. D genes are given only for firm matches. Clone size appears in some rows only: once, few, many, or a class for an expanded clone.

TRBJ2-7	.	TRBV2	TRBD1	TGTGCCAGCAGCAAACAGGGGGCGAACGAGCAGTACTTC	CASSKQGANEQYF
TRBJ1-6	.	TRBV7-3	.	TGTGCCAGCAGCCAAGCTGGTCAGGGGCATTCGCCCCTCCACTTT	CASSQAGQGHSPLHF
TRBJ1-4	few	TRBV5-1	.	TGCGCCAGCAGCATTGCAGGGATAAACGAAAAACTGTTTTTT	CASSIAGINEKLFF
TRBJ1-6	few	TRBV29-1	TRBD1	TGCAGCGCCCAGGGGGCCGATTATAATTCACCCCTCCACTTT	CSAQGADYNSPLHF
TRBJ1-2	many	TRBV29-1	.	TGCAGCGCACTGGGAGCTAACTATGGCTACACCTTC	CSALGANYGYTF
TRBJ1-1	many	TRBV6-1	.	TGTGCCAGCAGTCAGACCACAAGGGACACTGAAGCTTTCTTT	CASSQTTRDTEAFF
TRBJ1-5	.	TRBV24-1	.	TGTGCCATCAGCCCCGGAAATCAGCCCCAGCATTTT	CAISPGNQPQHF
TRBJ1-2	.	TRBV19	.	TGTGCCAGCACTCGCGGGTCTAATGGCTACACCTTC	CASTRGSNGYTF
TRBJ2-3	few	TRBV20-1	TRBD1	TGCAGTGCCGTGGGACAGGGCGGCACAGATACGCAGTATTTT	CSAVGQGGTDTQYF
TRBJ2-2	.	TRBV25-1	.	TGTGCCAGCACTAAGAGTCGAGGGAACACCGGGGAGCTGTTTTTT	CASTKSRGNTGELFF
TRBJ2-3	.	TRBV14	.	TGTGCCAGCAGCCAAGATCGTCGGGATACGCAGTATTTT	CASSQDRRDTQYF
TRBJ1-5	.	TRBV7-9	.	TGTGCCAGCAGCTTAATAGCCGGGGTTCAGCCCCAGCATTTT	CASSLIAGVQPQHF
TRBJ1-2	.	TRBV10-3	TRBD1	TGTGCCATCAAGAGAACAGGGGGCAAGAATAATGGCTACACCTTC	CAIKRTGGKNNGYTF
TRBJ2-3	.	TRBV7-9	.	TGTGCCAGCAGCTTAATAACCGGGACACCCCCCGGGAATACACAGTATTTT	CASSLITGTPPGNTQYF
TRBJ1-1	.	TRBV11-2	.	TGTGTCAGCAGCTTAGCTGGAGCGGGAGCTTCCTTT	CVSSLAGAGASF
TRBJ1-5	.	TRBV24-1	TRBD1	TGTGCCAGCAGTTTGCCACCAGGGACAGGGAGAGGTCAGCCCCAGCATTTT	CASSLPPGTGRGQPQHF
TRBJ2-7	.	TRBV7-9	.	TGTGCCAGCAGGGATGGCGGCTACGAGCAGTACTTC	CASRDGGYEQYF
TRBJ2-7	many	TRBV20-1	.	TGCAGTTCCTTAAGACAGGGAGGGGGCGAGCAGTACTTC	CSSLRQGGGEQYF
TRBJ2-7	.	TRBV10-3	.	TGTGCCAGCAGTGAATCCGGATTCCGGGAGCAGTACTTC	CASSESGFREQYF
TRBJ2-1	.	TRBV2	.	TGTGCCAGCAGCAGGGCCTACAATGAGCAGTTCTTC	CASSRAYNEQFF
TRBJ2-7	few	TRBV27	.	TGTGCCAGCAGTTTAGTCGGCAGTTACACCTACGAGCAGTACTTC	CASSLVGSYTYEQYF
TRBJ2-1	.	TRBV4-1	.	TGCGCCAGCAGCCAAGGTCAGGGACCCTACAATGAGCAGTTCTTC	CASSQGQGPYNEQFF
TRBJ1-2	.	TRBV20-1	TRBD1	TGCAGTGCCGCCGGGACAGGGATGAGTTATGGCTACACCTTC	CSAAGTGMSYGYTF
TRBJ1-2	.	TRBV11-2	.	TGTGCCAGCAGCCCGGGTCCGGGCGTGGACTATGGCTACACCTTC	CASSPGPGVDYGYTF
TRBJ2-5	.	TRBV19	.	TGTGCCAGTAGTATACCAGGGATGGGGGAGACCCAGTACTTC	CASSIPGMGETQYF
TRBJ2-5	many	TRBV20-1	.	TGCAGTGCTAGTGTTCGTGAGACCCAGTACTTC	CSASVRETQYF
TRBJ1-2	many	TRBV9	TRBD1	TGTGCCAGCAGCACAGGGGGAGGTGGCTACACCTTC	CASSTGGGGYTF
TRBJ1-4	.	TRBV9	.	TGTGCCAGCAGTGGGCCCCTGGCTAATGAAAAACTGTTTTTT	CASSGPLANEKLFF
TRBJ1-1	many	TRBV10-3	.	TGTGCCATCGGTCAGGCAGAAACCACTGAAGCTTTCTTT	CAIGQAETTEAFF